What follows describes a single TCR beta chain. As yet, its antigen is unknown. These data belong to a study of shared clonotypes between healthy human individuals. Study results and caveats: Read depth was anticipated to influence clonotype sharing among donors.

This CDR3 has 15 residues. Trimming removed 1 base from V and 5 bases from J, with 12 bases in between. Germline CDR1 SGHNT, CDR2 YYREEE (reference sequence). TCRdb's table, derived via immunoSEQ multiplex PCR, lists solely in-frame clones and lacks some. The sample gives fewer than 1.8 million clones, approximately 98.5% of which show up once; 0.36% is in the top ten. V is TRBV5-4 and J is TRBJ2-2; D may be TRBD2 (5 bases). The sequencing sample was made of naive CD4+ T cells sorted from blood. Subset here: CD45RA+ positively selected. The sequence was obtained from a man between 25 and 39 years old in good health. The CDR3 nucleotides read TGTGCCAGCAGCTTGCAGATTCCGGGGACCGGGGAGCTGTTTTTT. This codes for CASSLQIPGTGELFF. Based on the CDR3 plus reference TRBV5-4 and TRBJ2-2, the full variable domain is ETGVTQSPTHLIKTRGQQVTLRCSSQSGHNTVSWYQQALGQGPQFIFQYYREEENGRGNFPPRFSGLQFPNYSSELNVNALELDDSALYLCASSLQIPGTGELFFGEGSRLTVL.